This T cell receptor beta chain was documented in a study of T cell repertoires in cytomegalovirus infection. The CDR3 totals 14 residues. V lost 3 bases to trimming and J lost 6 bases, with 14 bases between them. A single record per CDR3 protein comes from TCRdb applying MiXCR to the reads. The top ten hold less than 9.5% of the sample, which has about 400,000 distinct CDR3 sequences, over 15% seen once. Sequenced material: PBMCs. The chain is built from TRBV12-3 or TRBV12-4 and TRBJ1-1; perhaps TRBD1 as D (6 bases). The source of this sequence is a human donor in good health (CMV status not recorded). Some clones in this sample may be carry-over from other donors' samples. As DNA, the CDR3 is TGTGCCAGCAGTTTGGGGGGGCTGAGGCCTGAAGCTTTCTTT. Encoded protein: CASSLGGLRPEAFF.